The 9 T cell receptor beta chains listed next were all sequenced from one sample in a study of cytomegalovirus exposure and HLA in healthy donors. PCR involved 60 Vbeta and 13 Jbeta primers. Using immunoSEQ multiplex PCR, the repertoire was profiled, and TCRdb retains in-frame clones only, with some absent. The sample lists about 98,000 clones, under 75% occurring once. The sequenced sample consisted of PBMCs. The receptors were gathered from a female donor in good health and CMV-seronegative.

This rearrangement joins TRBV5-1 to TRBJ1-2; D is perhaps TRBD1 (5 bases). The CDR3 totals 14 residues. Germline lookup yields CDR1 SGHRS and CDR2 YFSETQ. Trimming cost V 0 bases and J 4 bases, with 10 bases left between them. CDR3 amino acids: CASSLEGRGYGYTF. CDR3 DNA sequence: TGCGCCAGCAGCTTGGAAGGAAGGGGCTATGGCTACACCTTC.

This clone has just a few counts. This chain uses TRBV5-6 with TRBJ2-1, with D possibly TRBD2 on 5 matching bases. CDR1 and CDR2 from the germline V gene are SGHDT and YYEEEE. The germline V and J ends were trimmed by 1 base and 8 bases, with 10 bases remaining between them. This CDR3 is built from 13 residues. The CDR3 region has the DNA TGTGCCAGCAGCTTGACCCAGAGGGATGAGCAGTTCTTC. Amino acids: CASSLTQRDEQFF.

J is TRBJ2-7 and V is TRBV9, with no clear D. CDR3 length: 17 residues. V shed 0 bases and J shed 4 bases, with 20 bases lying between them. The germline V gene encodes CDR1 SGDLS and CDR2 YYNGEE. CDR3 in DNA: TGTGCCAGCAGCGTAGAGGCAGGATATTCAGCAACGTACGAGCAGTACTTC. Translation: CASSVEAGYSATYEQYF.

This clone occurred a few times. CDR3 loop: CASSVGSYYNEQFF. The DNA for the CDR3 is TGTGCCAGTAGTGTTGGTAGCTACTACAATGAGCAGTTCTTC. The chain has TRBV19 and TRBJ2-1; no reliable D call. The ends were cut back, 5 bases at V and 3 bases at J, with 11 bases in the middle. The germline CDR1 and CDR2 sequences are LNHDA and SQIVND (reference sequence). This CDR3 has 14 residues.

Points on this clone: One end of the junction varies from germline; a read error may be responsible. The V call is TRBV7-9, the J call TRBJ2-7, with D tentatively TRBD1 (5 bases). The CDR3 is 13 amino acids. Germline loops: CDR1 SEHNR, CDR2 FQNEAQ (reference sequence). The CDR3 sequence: CSSSLGASYEQYF. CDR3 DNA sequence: TGTTCCAGCAGCTTAGGGGCCTCCTACGAGCAGTACTTC.

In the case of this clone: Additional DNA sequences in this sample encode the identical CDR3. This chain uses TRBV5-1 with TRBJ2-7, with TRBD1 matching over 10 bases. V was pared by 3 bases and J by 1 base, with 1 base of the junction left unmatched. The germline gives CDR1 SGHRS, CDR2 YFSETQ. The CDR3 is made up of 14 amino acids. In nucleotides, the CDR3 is TGCGCCAGCAGCTCGGGACAGGGGTCCTACGAGCAGTACTTC. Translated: CASSSGQGSYEQYF.

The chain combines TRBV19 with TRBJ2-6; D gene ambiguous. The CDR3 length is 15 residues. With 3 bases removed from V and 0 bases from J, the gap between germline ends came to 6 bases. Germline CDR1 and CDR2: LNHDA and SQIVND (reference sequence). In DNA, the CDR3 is TGTGCCAGTAGTATTCACAGCTCTGGGGCCAACGTCCTGACTTTC. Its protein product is CASSIHSSGANVLTF.

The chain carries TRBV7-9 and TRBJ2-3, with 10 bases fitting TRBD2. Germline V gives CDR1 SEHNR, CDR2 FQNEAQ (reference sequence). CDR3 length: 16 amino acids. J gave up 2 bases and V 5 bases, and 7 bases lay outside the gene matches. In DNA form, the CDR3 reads TGTGCCAGCAGCCAGGGGCTAGCGGGGGACACAGATACGCAGTATTTT. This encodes CASSQGLAGDTDTQYF.

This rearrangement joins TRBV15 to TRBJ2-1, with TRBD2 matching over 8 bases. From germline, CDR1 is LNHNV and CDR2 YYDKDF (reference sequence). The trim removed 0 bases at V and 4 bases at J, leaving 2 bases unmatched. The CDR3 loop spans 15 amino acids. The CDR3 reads CATSRDIAGYNEQFF. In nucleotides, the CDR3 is TGTGCCACCAGCAGAGATATAGCGGGGTACAATGAGCAGTTCTTC.